The T cell receptor beta chain under discussion was sequenced for a study of T-cell reconstitution after alpha-beta-depleted transplantation in children. The library targeted TCRbeta and was prepared with unique molecular identifiers. Each CDR3 protein gets one entry after TCRdb re-called the PCR reads with MiXCR. This sample yields more than 550,000 distinct CDR3 sequences, of which about 10% are seen a single time; roughly 4% belongs to the top ten. This clonotype was picked up a small number of times. Germline CDR1 SEHNR, CDR2 FQNEAQ (reference sequence). Trimming cost V 5 bases and J 5 bases; bases outside gene matches: 4. The CDR3 is 13 amino acids.

This sequence joins TRBV7-9 and TRBJ2-7, with 9 nucleotides matching TRBD1. Sequencing was performed on PBMCs from the stem cell graft donor, taken from the stem cell graft. The receptor was derived from a human donor who donated a stem cell graft to a child with acute myeloid leukemia. The CDR3 is CASSSGTGNEQYF. CDR3 in DNA: TGTGCCAGCAGCAGTGGGACAGGGAACGAGCAGTACTTC.